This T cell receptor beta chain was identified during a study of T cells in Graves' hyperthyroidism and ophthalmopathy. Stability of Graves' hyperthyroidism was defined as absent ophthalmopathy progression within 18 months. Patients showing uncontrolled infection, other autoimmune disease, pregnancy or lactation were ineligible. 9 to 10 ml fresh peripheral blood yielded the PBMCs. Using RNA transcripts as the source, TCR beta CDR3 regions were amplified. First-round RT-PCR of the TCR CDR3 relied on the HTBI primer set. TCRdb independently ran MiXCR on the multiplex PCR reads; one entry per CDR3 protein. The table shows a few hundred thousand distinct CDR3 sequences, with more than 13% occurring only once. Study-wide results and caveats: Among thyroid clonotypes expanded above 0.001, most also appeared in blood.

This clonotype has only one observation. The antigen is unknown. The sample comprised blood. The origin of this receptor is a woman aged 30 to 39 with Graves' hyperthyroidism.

CDR3 DNA: TGTGCCAGCGTGACAGCGGGGAACTATGAGCAGTTCTTC. Translating gives CASVTAGNYEQFF. The genes are TRBV6-2 or TRBV6-3 and TRBJ2-1; TRBD2 matches 7 bases. In germline, CDR1 is MNHEY, CDR2 SVGEGT. CDR3 length equals 13 residues. The junction had 9 bases not matched to a gene; V was cut back by 8 bases and J by 8 bases.